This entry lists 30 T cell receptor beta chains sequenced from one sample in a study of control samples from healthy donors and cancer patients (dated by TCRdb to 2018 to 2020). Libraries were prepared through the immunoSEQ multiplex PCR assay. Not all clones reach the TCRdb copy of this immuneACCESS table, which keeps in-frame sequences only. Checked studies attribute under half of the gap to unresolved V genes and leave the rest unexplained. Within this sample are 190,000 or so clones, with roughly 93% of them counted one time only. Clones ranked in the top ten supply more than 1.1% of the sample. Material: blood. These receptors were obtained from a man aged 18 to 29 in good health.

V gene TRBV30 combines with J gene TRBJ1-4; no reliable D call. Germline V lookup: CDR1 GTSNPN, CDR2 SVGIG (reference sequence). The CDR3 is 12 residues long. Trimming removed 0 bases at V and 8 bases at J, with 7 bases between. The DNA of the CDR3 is TGTGCCTGGAGTGTCTGGAGAGAAAAACTGTTTTTT. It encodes CAWSVWREKLFF.

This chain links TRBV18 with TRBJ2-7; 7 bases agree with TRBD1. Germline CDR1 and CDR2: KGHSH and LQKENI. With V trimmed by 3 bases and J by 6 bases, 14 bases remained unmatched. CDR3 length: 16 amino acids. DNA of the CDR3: TGTGCCAGCTCACCCTCAGCCGGGACAGCCTCTAGCGAGCAGTACTTC. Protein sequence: CASSPSAGTASSEQYF.

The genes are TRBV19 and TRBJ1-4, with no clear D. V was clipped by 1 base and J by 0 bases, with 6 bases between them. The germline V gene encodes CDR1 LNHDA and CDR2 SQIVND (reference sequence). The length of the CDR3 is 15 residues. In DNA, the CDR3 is TGTGCCAGTAGTATAGGTCCGGCAACTAATGAAAAACTGTTTTTT. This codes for CASSIGPATNEKLFF.

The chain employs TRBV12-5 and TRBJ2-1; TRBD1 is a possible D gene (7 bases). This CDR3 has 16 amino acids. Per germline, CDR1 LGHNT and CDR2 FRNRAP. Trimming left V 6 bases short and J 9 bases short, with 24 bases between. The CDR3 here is CASGSRGAGQKSEQFF. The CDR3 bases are TGTGCTAGTGGCTCCCGAGGGGCGGGACAGAAGAGTGAGCAGTTCTTC.

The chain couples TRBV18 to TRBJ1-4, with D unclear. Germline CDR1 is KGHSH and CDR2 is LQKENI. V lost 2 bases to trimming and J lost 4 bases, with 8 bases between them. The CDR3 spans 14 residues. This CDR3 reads CASSPGRHNEKLFF. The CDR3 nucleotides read TGTGCCAGCTCACCAGGACGGCATAATGAAAAACTGTTTTTT.

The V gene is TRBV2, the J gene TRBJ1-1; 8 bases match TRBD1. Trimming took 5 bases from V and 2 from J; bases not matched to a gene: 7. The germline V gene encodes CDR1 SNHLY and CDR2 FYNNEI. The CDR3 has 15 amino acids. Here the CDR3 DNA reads TGTGCCAGCAGTCGTCATCAGGGGGCCAACACTGAAGCTTTCTTT. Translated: CASSRHQGANTEAFF.

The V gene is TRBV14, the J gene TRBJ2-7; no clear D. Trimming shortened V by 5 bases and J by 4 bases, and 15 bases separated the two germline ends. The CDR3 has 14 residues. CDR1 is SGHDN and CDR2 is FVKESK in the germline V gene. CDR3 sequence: CASSSRQRFYEQYF. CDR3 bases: TGTGCCAGCAGCTCGCGGCAGAGATTTTACGAGCAGTACTTC.

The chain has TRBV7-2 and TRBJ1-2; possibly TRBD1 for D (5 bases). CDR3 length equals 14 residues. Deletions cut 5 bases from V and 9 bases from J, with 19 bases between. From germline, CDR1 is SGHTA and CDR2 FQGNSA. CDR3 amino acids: CASSETTVPWSYTF. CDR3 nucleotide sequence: TGTGCCAGCAGCGAGACGACAGTCCCTTGGAGCTACACCTTC.

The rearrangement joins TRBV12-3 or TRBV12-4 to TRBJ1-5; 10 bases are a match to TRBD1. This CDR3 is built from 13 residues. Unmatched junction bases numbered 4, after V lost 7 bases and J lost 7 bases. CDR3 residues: CASTGTGEQPQHF. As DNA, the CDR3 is TGTGCCAGCACTGGGACAGGGGAACAGCCCCAGCATTTT.

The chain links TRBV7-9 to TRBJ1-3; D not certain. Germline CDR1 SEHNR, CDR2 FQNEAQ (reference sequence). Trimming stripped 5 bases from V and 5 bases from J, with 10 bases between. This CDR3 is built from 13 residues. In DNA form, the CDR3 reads TGTGCCAGCAGCCTGGCCCCTCGAAACACCATATATTTT. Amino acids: CASSLAPRNTIYF.

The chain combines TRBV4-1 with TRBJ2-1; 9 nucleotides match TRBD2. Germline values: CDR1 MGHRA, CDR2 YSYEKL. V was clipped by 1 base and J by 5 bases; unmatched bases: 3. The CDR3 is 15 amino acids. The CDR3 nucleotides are TGCGCCAGCAGCCAAGGCGGGGGGGCCGACAATGAGCAGTTCTTC. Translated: CASSQGGGADNEQFF.

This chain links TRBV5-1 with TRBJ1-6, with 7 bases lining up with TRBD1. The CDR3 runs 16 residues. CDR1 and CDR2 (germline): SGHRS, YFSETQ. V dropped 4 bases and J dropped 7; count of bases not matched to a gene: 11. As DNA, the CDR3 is TGCGCCAGCAGCCTCGGACAGGTCACGGGGAATTCACCCCTCCACTTT. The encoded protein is CASSLGQVTGNSPLHF.

CDR3 DNA: TGTGCCAGCAGCTTGGCGGACAGCCCATACAATGAGCAGTTCTTC. Translation gives CASSLADSPYNEQFF. The gene calls are TRBV5-5 and TRBJ2-1; D may be TRBD1 (6 bases). This CDR3 has 15 amino acids. Trimming removed 0 bases from V and 4 bases from J, with 11 bases in between. Per germline, CDR1 SGHKS and CDR2 YYEKEE (reference sequence). Full variable domain (missing parts from reference TRBV5-5 and TRBJ2-1): DAGVTQSPTHLIKTRGQQVTLRCSPISGHKSVSWYQQVLGQGPQFIFQYYEKEERGRGNFPDRFSARQFPNYSSELNVNALLLGDSALYLCASSLADSPYNEQFFGPGTRLTVL.

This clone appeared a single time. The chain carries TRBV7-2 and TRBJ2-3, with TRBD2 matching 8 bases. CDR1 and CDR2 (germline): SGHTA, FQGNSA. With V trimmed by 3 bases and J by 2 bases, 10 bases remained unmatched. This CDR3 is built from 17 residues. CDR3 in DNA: TGTGCCAGCAGCTTTCGCCTGGCGGGGGGCCCCACAGATACGCAGTATTTT. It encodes CASSFRLAGGPTDTQYF.

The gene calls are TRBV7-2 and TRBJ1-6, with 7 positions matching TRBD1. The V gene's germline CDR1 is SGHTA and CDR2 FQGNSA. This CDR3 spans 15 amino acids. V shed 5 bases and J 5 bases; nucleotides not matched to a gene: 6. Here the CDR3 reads CASSPQGYNNSPLHF. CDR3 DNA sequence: TGTGCCAGCAGCCCACAGGGGTATAATAATTCACCCCTCCACTTT.

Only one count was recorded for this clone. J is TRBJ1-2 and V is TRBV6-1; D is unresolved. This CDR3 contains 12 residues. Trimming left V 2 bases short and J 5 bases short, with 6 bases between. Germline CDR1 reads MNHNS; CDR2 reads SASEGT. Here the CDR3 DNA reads TGTGCCAGCAGTGAAATGTCATATGGCTACACCTTC. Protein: CASSEMSYGYTF.

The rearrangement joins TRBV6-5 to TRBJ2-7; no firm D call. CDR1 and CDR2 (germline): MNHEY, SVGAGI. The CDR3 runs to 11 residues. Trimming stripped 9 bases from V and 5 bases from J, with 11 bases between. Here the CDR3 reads CASTKLDEQYF. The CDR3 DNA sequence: TGTGCCAGTACAAAGCTAGACGAGCAGTACTTC.

CDR3 nucleotides: TGTGCCAGCAGCGCCTGGGACAGATCCTCTGGGGCCAACGTCCTGACTTTC. As protein: CASSAWDRSSGANVLTF. The chain has TRBV5-4 and TRBJ2-6; 7 bases map to TRBD1. The germline gives CDR1 SGHNT, CDR2 YYREEE (reference sequence). The J segment lost 0 bases and the V segment lost 4 bases, leaving 7 bases of the junction unmatched. The CDR3 runs to 17 residues.

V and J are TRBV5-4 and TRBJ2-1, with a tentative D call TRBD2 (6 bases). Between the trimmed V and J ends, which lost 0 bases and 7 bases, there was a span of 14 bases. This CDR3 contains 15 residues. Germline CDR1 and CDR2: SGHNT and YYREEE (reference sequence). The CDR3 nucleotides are TGTGCCAGCAGCTTGGCCTCCGGGGGAGGTAATGAGCAGTTCTTC. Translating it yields CASSLASGGGNEQFF.

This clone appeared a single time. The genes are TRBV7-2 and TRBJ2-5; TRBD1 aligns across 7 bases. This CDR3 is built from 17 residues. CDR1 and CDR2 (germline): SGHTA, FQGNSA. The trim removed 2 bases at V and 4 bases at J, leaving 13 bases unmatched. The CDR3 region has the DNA TGTGCCAGCAGCTTATTCGTGGTTGTAGGGGGCTCAGAGACCCAGTACTTC. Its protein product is CASSLFVVVGGSETQYF. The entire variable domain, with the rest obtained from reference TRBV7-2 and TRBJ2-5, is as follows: GAGVSQSPSNKVTEKGKDVELRCDPISGHTALYWYRQSLGQGLEFLIYFQGNSAPDKSGLPSDRFSAERTGGSVSTLTIQRTQQEDSAVYLCASSLFVVVGGSETQYFGPGTRLLVL.

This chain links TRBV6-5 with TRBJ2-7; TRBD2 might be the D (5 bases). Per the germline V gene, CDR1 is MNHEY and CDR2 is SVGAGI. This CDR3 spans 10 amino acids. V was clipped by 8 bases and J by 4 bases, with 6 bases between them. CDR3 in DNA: TGTGCCAGCGCGGGTTACGAGCAGTACTTC. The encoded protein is CASAGYEQYF.

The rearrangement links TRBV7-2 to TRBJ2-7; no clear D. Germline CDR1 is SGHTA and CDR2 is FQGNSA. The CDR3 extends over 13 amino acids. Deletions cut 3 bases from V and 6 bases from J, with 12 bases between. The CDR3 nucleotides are TGTGCCAGCAGCTTTGGGGTCAACCCCGAGCAGTACTTC. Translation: CASSFGVNPEQYF.

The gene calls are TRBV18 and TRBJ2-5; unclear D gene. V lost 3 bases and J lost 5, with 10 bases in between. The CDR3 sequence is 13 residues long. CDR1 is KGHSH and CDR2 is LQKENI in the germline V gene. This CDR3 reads CASSPAGIETQYF. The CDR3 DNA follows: TGTGCCAGCTCACCGGCTGGAATCGAGACCCAGTACTTC. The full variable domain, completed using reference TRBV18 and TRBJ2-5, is NAGVMQNPRHLVRRRGQEARLRCSPMKGHSHVYWYRQLPEEGLKFMVYLQKENIIDESGMPKERFSAEFPKEGPSILRIQQVVRGDSAAYFCASSPAGIETQYFGPGTRLLVL.

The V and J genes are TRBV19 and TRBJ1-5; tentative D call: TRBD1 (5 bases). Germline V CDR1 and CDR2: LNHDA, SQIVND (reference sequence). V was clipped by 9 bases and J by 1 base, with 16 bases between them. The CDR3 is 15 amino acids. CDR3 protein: CASQRQGMSNQPQHF. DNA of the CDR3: TGTGCCAGCCAGAGGCAGGGTATGAGCAATCAGCCCCAGCATTTT.

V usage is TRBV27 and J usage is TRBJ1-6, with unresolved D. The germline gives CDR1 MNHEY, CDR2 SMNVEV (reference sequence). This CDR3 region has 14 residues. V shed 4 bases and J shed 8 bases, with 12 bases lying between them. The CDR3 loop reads CASSSRLGDSPLHF. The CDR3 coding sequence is TGTGCCAGCAGTTCCAGACTTGGGGATTCACCCCTCCACTTT.

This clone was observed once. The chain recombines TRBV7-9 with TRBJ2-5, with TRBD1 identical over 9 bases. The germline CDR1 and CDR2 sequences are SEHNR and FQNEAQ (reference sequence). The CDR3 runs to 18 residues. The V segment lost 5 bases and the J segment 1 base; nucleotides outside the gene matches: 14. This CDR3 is CASSQGVDRGYRQETQYF. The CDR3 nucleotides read TGTGCCAGCAGCCAAGGTGTCGACAGGGGGTACCGCCAAGAGACCCAGTACTTC.

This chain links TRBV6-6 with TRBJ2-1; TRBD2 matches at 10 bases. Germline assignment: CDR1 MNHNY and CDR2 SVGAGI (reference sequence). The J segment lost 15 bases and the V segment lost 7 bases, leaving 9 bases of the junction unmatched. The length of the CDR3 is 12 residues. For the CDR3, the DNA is TGTGCCAGCAAAGCCAGCGGGGGGGCCTGGTTCTTC. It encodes CASKASGGAWFF.

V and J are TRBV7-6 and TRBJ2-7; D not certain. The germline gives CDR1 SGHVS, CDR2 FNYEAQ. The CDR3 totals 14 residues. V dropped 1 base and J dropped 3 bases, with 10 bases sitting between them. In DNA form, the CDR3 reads TGTGCCAGCAGCTTAGTTTCTGGGTTCTACGAGCAGTACTTC. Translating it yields CASSLVSGFYEQYF.

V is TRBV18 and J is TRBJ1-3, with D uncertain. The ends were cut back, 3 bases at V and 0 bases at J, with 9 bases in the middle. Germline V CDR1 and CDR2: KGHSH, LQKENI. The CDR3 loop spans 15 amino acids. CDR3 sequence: CASSPSTFSGNTIYF. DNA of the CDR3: TGTGCCAGCTCACCCTCGACTTTCTCTGGAAACACCATATATTTT.

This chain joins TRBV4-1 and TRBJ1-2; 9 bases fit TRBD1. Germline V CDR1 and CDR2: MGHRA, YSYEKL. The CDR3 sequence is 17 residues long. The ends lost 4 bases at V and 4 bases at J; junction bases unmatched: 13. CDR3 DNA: TGCGCCAGCAGCCCCAGCCCGGGACAGGGAATCGGCTATGGCTACACCTTC. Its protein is CASSPSPGQGIGYGYTF.